The present entry profiles one T cell receptor beta chain with its context. Its antigen is not known. This specimen comes from a study of tumor-infiltrating lymphocytes in primary liver carcinoma. For the study at large: Men and women, 30 to 69 years of age, made up the patients. Study results and caveats: Bulk unsorted samples prevented comparison of CD4+ and CD8+ repertoires. Tumor-adjacent and tumor-blood pairs showed less overlap than tumor region pairs. Blood trailed tumors significantly in top-250-clone fraction (p = 0.039).

V was cut by 6 bases and J by 6 bases, with 12 bases left in between. Per germline, CDR1 SGHAT and CDR2 FQNNGV. The CDR3 is 12 residues long. RNA isolated from unsorted whole blood supplied the blood RNA, with germline DNA also extracted. A constant-region primer served to make TCR beta cDNA from 500 to 550 ng total RNA. Libraries for TCR beta were built through three nested multiplex PCR rounds, which together made up a slightly modified ARM-PCR procedure. The opening two PCR rounds, approximately 10 cycles each, paired TRBV1-TRBV30 forward primers with a C-beta reverse primer. TCRdb reanalysed the multiplex PCR reads using MiXCR and keeps one entry per CDR3 protein. The table lists about 180,000 distinct CDR3 sequences, 60% of them singletons, with around 68% in the top ten.

The chain is built from TRBV11-2 and TRBJ2-7; TRBD1 is a possible D gene (5 bases). What was sequenced was peripheral blood. This receptor was identified in a man aged 40-49 years with primary liver carcinoma and hepatitis B virus infection. DNA for the CDR3: TGTGCCAGCAGGAGCCAGGGCCGCGAGCAGTACTTC. Translation: CASRSQGREQYF.